The source of this T cell receptor (beta chain) is a study of CD8+ T cells in alopecia areata (dated by TCRdb to the late 2010s). At the level of the whole study: Treated patients were enrolled in an open-label pilot trial of oral tofacitinib at 5 to 10 mg twice daily for moderate-to-severe alopecia areata. For the treated patients, the SALT score, which quantifies what percentage of scalp surface area is affected, served as the measure of disease severity. Tofacitinib was given for 6 to 18 months, followed by 6 months of follow-up off drug to assess delayed response and recurrence. On the human side, TCRbeta sequencing was run on scalp tissue and on sorted CD4+ and CD8+ peripheral blood T cells from healthy controls and from alopecia areata patients with either patchy or totalis/universalis disease. In both human patients and the C3H/HeJ mouse model, the study applied high-throughput TCRbeta sequencing to look at T cell clonal expansion in alopecia areata. RNA was obtained with the PAXgene miRNA kit for fixed scalp, the miRNeasy kit for PBMCs, and the RNeasy kit for mouse skin. Biopsies were taken from tofacitinib-treated patients at baseline and at 4 and 24 weeks of treatment, and a later scalp biopsy was taken in several of the tofacitinib-treated patients. TCRbeta CDR3 regions were amplified by immunoSEQ multiplex PCR using 35 Vbeta forward and 13 Jbeta reverse primers. Scalp clonality was compared across normal scalp (n=4), patchy alopecia areata scalp (n=8), and alopecia totalis/universalis scalp (n=8). The research as a whole found: Tofacitinib significantly lowered scalp clonality and the number of expanded CD8+ clones among the top 100 scalp clones. Compared with mice, TCR sequences shared between patients were less clear, possibly partly because of HLA diversity across the patient population. Because the treated cohort was small and had only one nonresponder, larger studies are needed to examine links between baseline CD8+ expansion and response. Compared with normal scalp, lesional scalp, particularly in alopecia totalis/universalis, had higher clonality and more expanded CD8+ clones, which suggests antigenic drive. During tofacitinib treatment, many expanded lesional clones remained in scalp and blood, and this persistence may partly explain relapse after treatment is stopped. Unlike mouse skin, where gammadelta T cells dominate, normal human skin contains resident alphabeta T cells that get sequenced too, which complicates analysis of the scalp TCR repertoire.

What this sample's treatment or condition label stands for: oral pan-JAK inhibitor, 5-10 mg twice daily. From alopecia areata patients, peripheral blood was collected along with lesional scalp punch biopsies. Human scalp biopsies were immediately fixed in PAXgene tissue containers. Reading the germline V gene (reference sequence) gives CDR1 DFQATT and CDR2 SNEGSKA. The CDR3, cysteine through phenylalanine, is 11 amino acids long. Only the CDR3 part of the read is kept: 33 bases, read in frame from the first base. Trimming takes 1 base from V and 4 bases from J, and the germline ends sit 3 bases apart. Library construction relied on the immunoSEQ multiplex PCR assay. For TCR sequencing, RNA was extracted from every sample and reverse transcribed into cDNA to serve as template. SuperScript III was used to make first-strand cDNA, primed with a 2:1 mix of oligo-dT and random hexamers. A synthetic immune receptor repertoire was used to assess amplification bias, and residual bias was removed computationally. The study's own analysis went as follows. After raw reads were preprocessed to remove errors, the CDR3 was defined following IMGT conventions as running from the conserved cysteine to phenylalanine. To get clonality, Shannon entropy was normalized by log2 of the number of productive unique TCRs and the result was subtracted from 1. CD4 or CD8 identity of scalp clones was inferred by cross-referencing scalp TCRbeta sequences with sorted blood CD4 and CD8 repertoires. This immuneACCESS table, as held by TCRdb, lists in-frame sequences with V and J called but not all clones. Of the missing ones, under half trace to an unresolved V gene in checked studies; the others have no known cause. V and J calls and clone size come straight from that table; D and trimming were deduced from the DNA. The sample includes several thousand clones, with roughly 61% observed a single time. 8.6% of the sample comes from the top ten.

On this clone: The antigen it binds to is not known. Base qualities are not recorded, but no much larger clone differs from it by a single base.

The chain is assembled from TRBV20-1 and TRBJ2-3; too little of a D gene remains to name it. The receptor comes from a human donor with alopecia areata. This specimen was skin, taken at roughly week 30, from a patient treated with tofacitinib. The encoded CDR3 is CSARGPDTQYF. The sequence in DNA is TGCAGTGCTAGAGGTCCAGATACGCAGTATTTT.